This T cell receptor (beta chain) was documented in a study of graft-versus-host responses after intestinal transplantation. Study information: All of the recipients had induction that used anti-thymocyte globulin, then tacrolimus and steroids for about 3 years.

Study results and caveats: Recipient marrow held GvH clones, some first seen in ileum or blood.

Profiling relied on immunoSEQ multiplex PCR, and the TCRdb table lists in-frame clones only, not all of them. This table has approximately 92,000 clones, about 90% appearing once. Concerning this clone itself: The antigen remains undetermined.

This sample comprised unstimulated CD8+ T cells sorted from spleen or lymph node cells, obtained before intestinal transplant. The sequence was obtained from a human donor who received an intestinal transplant.

Written as DNA, the CDR3 is TGTGCCAGCGGGACGTTGGGGGGTGAAAAACTGTTTTTT. It yields the protein CASGTLGGEKLFF. The chain has TRBV19 and TRBJ1-4; TRBD1 is a possible D gene (5 bases). Germline V gives CDR1 LNHDA, CDR2 SQIVND (reference sequence). The CDR3 length is 13 residues. Trimming cost V 9 bases and J 7 bases, with 15 bases left between them.